The next 30 T cell receptor beta chains were all read from a single sample in a study of a mutant IDH1 vaccine in newly diagnosed glioma. The time point: week 11, during vaccination. Vaccine doses each comprised 300 ug of mutant IDH1 20-mer peptide, with topical imiquimod. Which antigens these TCRs recognize remains unknown. The protocol was immunoSEQ multiplex PCR, while the TCRdb copy is restricted to in-frame clones and leaves out a portion. The sample has under 55,000 clones; around 90% are singletons. The sample was PBMCs, taken from a glioma patient whose treatment included an IDH1 peptide vaccine. The receptors stem from a man aged 50-59 years with glioma.

This clone has more than one count but fewer than ten. V usage is TRBV13 and J usage is TRBJ2-3; 7 positions match TRBD1. Trimming took 4 bases from V and 2 from J; bases not matched to a gene: 9. CDR1 and CDR2 from the germline V gene are PRHDT and FYEKMQ (reference sequence). This CDR3 spans 16 amino acids. The DNA for the CDR3 is TGTGCCAGCAGCTCCACAGGGGCCTGGGTCACAGATACGCAGTATTTT. Residues: CASSSTGAWVTDTQYF.

The CDR3 region is CASSPDRGWTEAFF. CDR3 nucleotide sequence: TGCGCCAGCAGTCCAGACAGGGGTTGGACTGAAGCTTTCTTT. The rearrangement links TRBV5-1 to TRBJ1-1, with 8 bases aligning to TRBD1. CDR3 length equals 14 residues. CDR1 and CDR2 from the germline V gene are SGHRS and YFSETQ. V lost 5 bases to trimming and J lost 5 bases; unmatched junction nucleotides: 8.

This chain uses TRBV6-5 with TRBJ1-6, with 10 positions matching TRBD1. J gave up 9 bases and V 6 bases, and 8 bases lay outside the gene matches. Germline loops: CDR1 MNHEY, CDR2 SVGAGI. CDR3 length equals 15 residues. The CDR3 reads CASSSPRDRGSPLHF. CDR3 DNA sequence: TGTGCCAGCAGCTCACCCCGGGACAGGGGTTCACCCCTCCACTTT.

The genes are TRBV5-1 and TRBJ1-2, with D possibly TRBD1 on 6 matching bases. The V gene's germline CDR1 is SGHRS and CDR2 YFSETQ. Trimming left V 5 bases short and J 2 bases short, with 19 bases between. This CDR3 spans 16 amino acids. CDR3 in DNA: TGCGCCAGCAGTTTATCGGGACAACAAAACAACTATGGCTACACCTTC. It encodes CASSLSGQQNNYGYTF.

The chain carries TRBV19 and TRBJ1-2; a weak D match, TRBD1 (5 bases). V lost 7 bases, J lost 8 bases, and 20 bases lay in between. CDR1 is LNHDA and CDR2 is SQIVND in the germline V gene (reference sequence). The CDR3 contains 14 residues. The CDR3: CASTRRSQGGGYTF. The DNA for the CDR3 is TGTGCCAGTACCCGACGGTCTCAGGGCGGGGGCTACACCTTC.

This sequence joins TRBV2 and TRBJ1-2; a weak D match, TRBD1 (6 bases). Germline-derived CDR1 and CDR2 are SNHLY and FYNNEI. Trimming stripped 4 bases from V and 0 bases from J, with 15 bases between. The CDR3 has 16 amino acids. CDR3 sequence (DNA): TGTGCCAGCAGTGTGGGGGGCCGAGGGTCTAACTATGGCTACACCTTC. Translation gives CASSVGGRGSNYGYTF.

The DNA of the CDR3 is TGTGCCAGCAGCCGAACCGACAGGGGCACTGAAGCTTTCTTT. Its translation: CASSRTDRGTEAFF. V and J are TRBV11-2 and TRBJ1-1; 8 bases fit TRBD1. Per the germline V gene, CDR1 is SGHAT and CDR2 is FQNNGV. CDR3 length: 14 amino acids. The V segment lost 5 bases and the J segment 4 bases; nucleotides outside the gene matches: 6. The full variable domain, its missing parts supplied by reference TRBV11-2 and TRBJ1-1, is EAGVAQSPRYKIIEKRQSVAFWCNPISGHATLYWYQQILGQGPKLLIQFQNNGVVDDSQLPKDRFSAERLKGVDSTLKIQPAKLEDSAVYLCASSRTDRGTEAFFGQGTRLTVV.

The chain uses TRBV29-1 and TRBJ2-7, with unresolved D. CDR1 is SQVTM and CDR2 is ANQGSEA in the germline V gene. The CDR3 totals 12 residues. Trimming removed 3 bases from V and 2 bases from J, with 8 bases in between. The CDR3 region has the DNA TGCAGCGTTGAGTACGGAACCTACGAGCAGTACTTC. Its translation is CSVEYGTYEQYF.

The rearrangement links TRBV7-9 to TRBJ1-1; D remains ambiguous. Trimming took 1 base from V and 3 from J, leaving 9 bases between them. The CDR3 length is 14 residues. CDR1 and CDR2 (germline): SEHNR, FQNEAQ (reference sequence). The CDR3 sequence is CASSLVRTHTEAFF. The CDR3 DNA reads TGTGCCAGCAGCTTAGTCCGGACCCACACTGAAGCTTTCTTT.

This sequence joins TRBV2 and TRBJ1-5; D remains unclear. The CDR3 extends over 14 amino acids. Germline values: CDR1 SNHLY, CDR2 FYNNEI. Deletions cut 7 bases from V and 3 bases from J, with 13 bases between. The CDR3 spells CASKISGLNQPQHF. The DNA of the CDR3 is TGTGCCAGCAAGATCTCGGGCCTCAATCAGCCCCAGCATTTT.

The CDR3 DNA is TGTGCCAGCAGTGAGGGGTCCAGCGGGAGGAACACAGATACGCAGTATTTT. This codes for CASSEGSSGRNTDTQYF. This rearrangement joins TRBV2 to TRBJ2-3; 9 positions match TRBD2. The V gene end was trimmed by 3 bases and the J gene end by 2 bases; junction bases not matched to a gene: 9. This CDR3 has 17 residues. Germline V gene sequence: CDR1 SNHLY, CDR2 FYNNEI. Combining the CDR3 with reference TRBV2 and TRBJ2-3 gives the whole variable domain EPEVTQTPSHQVTQMGQEVILRCVPISNHLYFYWYRQILGQKVEFLVSFYNNEISEKSEIFDDQFSVERPDGSNFTLKIRSTKLEDSAMYFCASSEGSSGRNTDTQYFGPGTRLTVL.

The chain uses TRBV19 and TRBJ1-1; perhaps TRBD1 as D (6 bases). Trimming shortened V by 6 bases and J by 6 bases, and 14 bases separated the two germline ends. The CDR3 spans 13 residues. From germline, CDR1 is LNHDA and CDR2 SQIVND (reference sequence). Written as DNA, the CDR3 is TGTGCCAGTAGATGGCCCGGACAGTCTGAAGCTTTCTTT. Translation: CASRWPGQSEAFF.

Turning to this clone: The sample contains more than one DNA sequence encoding this CDR3. This rearrangement joins TRBV4-1 to TRBJ1-2; no clear D gene. V was shortened by 1 base and J by 5 bases, with 17 bases between the two germline ends. The V gene's germline CDR1 is MGHRA and CDR2 YSYEKL. The CDR3 runs 16 residues. CDR3 sequence: CASSQGGPGIFYGYTF. As DNA, the CDR3 is TGCGCCAGCAGCCAAGGAGGGCCAGGAATTTTTTATGGCTACACCTTC.

The CDR3 here is CASSLGPSYNEQFF. The CDR3 DNA sequence: TGTGCCAGCAGTCTAGGACCCTCCTACAATGAGCAGTTCTTC. V gene TRBV11-3 combines with J gene TRBJ2-1; no clear D. Germline V lookup: CDR1 SGHNT, CDR2 YENEEA. The CDR3 is made up of 14 amino acids. Trimming left V 6 bases short and J 0 bases short, with 9 bases between.

The J gene is TRBJ1-5, the V gene TRBV28; D is perhaps TRBD1 (6 bases). Germline V gene data show CDR1 as MDHEN and CDR2 as SYDVKM. CDR3 length equals 18 residues. V shed 3 bases and J shed 1 base, with 19 bases lying between them. CDR3 protein: CASSFRGLLARSNQPQHF. The CDR3 coding sequence is TGTGCCAGCAGTTTTCGGGGGCTCTTAGCTAGGAGCAATCAGCCCCAGCATTTT.

The chain has TRBV5-1 and TRBJ2-7; 7 bases align to TRBD1. CDR1 is SGHRS, CDR2 YFSETQ, per germline. The CDR3 totals 14 residues. The J segment lost 5 bases and the V segment lost 2 bases, leaving 7 bases of the junction unmatched. Written as DNA, the CDR3 is TGCGCCAGCAGCTTCGACAGGGCGCCGAACGAGCAGTACTTC. Translating it yields CASSFDRAPNEQYF.

The CDR3 loop reads CASSDGSPYNEQFF. In DNA form, the CDR3 reads TGCGCCAGCAGTGATGGGAGTCCCTACAATGAGCAGTTCTTC. The chain is built from TRBV10-1 and TRBJ2-1; possible D gene TRBD2, 5 bases. V was pared by 3 bases and J by 2 bases, with 8 bases between. CDR3 length equals 14 residues. Per the germline V gene, CDR1 is WNHNN and CDR2 is SYGVQD (reference sequence).

The CDR3 DNA follows: TGTGCCAGCAGTTCTACCTACGAGCAGTACTTC. It encodes CASSSTYEQYF. J is TRBJ2-7 and V is TRBV7-2, with no clear D. This CDR3 has 11 residues. V was trimmed by 6 bases and J by 2 bases, leaving 5 bases between them. CDR1 and CDR2 from the germline V gene are SGHTA and FQGNSA.

The gene calls are TRBV19 and TRBJ1-2; 12 nucleotides line up with TRBD1. Trimming cost V 5 bases and J 8 bases; bases outside gene matches: 6. The CDR3 totals 14 residues. Germline V gene data show CDR1 as LNHDA and CDR2 as SQIVND (reference sequence). CDR3 protein: CASSYRDRGRGYTF. In DNA, the CDR3 is TGTGCCAGTAGTTACCGGGACAGGGGGCGAGGCTACACCTTC.

This clone was found a few times. The rearrangement links TRBV5-1 to TRBJ1-1; 9 nucleotides line up with TRBD1. After removal of 4 bases from V and 4 bases from J, the junction contained 5 bases not matched to a gene. Germline V gene sequence: CDR1 SGHRS, CDR2 YFSETQ. CDR3 length equals 14 residues. The CDR3 DNA reads TGCGCCAGCAGCATGACAGGGGGGAGCACTGAAGCTTTCTTT. It yields the protein CASSMTGGSTEAFF.

V and J are TRBV5-1 and TRBJ1-2; D gene uncertain. The CDR3 runs to 15 residues. The V gene lost 0 bases and the J gene lost 0 bases, with 9 bases spanning the gap. Germline CDR1 reads SGHRS; CDR2 reads YFSETQ. The CDR3 DNA follows: TGCGCCAGCAGCTTGGGGACGGCAACTAACTATGGCTACACCTTC. Amino acid sequence: CASSLGTATNYGYTF.

The chain employs TRBV15 and TRBJ2-5, with D perhaps TRBD1 (6 bases). The germline V gene encodes CDR1 LNHNV and CDR2 YYDKDF (reference sequence). V lost 5 bases to trimming and J lost 4 bases, with 14 bases between them. This CDR3 contains 14 residues. In nucleotides, the CDR3 is TGTGCCACCAGCGAAGAGGCAGGGGTAGAGACCCAGTACTTC. Translating it yields CATSEEAGVETQYF.

This clone was counted a single time. The chain uses TRBV9 and TRBJ1-1; D may be TRBD1 (5 bases). CDR3 size: 16 residues. Germline CDR1 reads SGDLS; CDR2 reads YYNGEE. The V end lost 0 bases, the J end lost 1 base, and 13 bases lay between the germline ends. CDR3: CASSVAGDGWNTEAFF. CDR3 DNA: TGTGCCAGCAGCGTAGCGGGGGACGGGTGGAACACTGAAGCTTTCTTT.

DNA for the CDR3: TGTGCCAGCAGTGCAGCGGGAGATACAGATACGCAGTATTTT. As protein: CASSAAGDTDTQYF. V and J are TRBV6-1 and TRBJ2-3, with 8 bases identical to TRBD2. From germline, CDR1 is MNHNS and CDR2 SASEGT. The CDR3 consists of 14 residues. The J segment lost 3 bases and the V segment lost 4 bases, leaving 3 bases of the junction unmatched.

The chain recombines TRBV27 with TRBJ2-3; TRBD2 aligns across 10 bases. The germline V gene encodes CDR1 MNHEY and CDR2 SMNVEV (reference sequence). The CDR3 loop spans 19 amino acids. V gave up 2 bases and J gave up 0 bases; unmatched junction bases: 11. The DNA for the CDR3 is TGTGCCAGCAGTTTAGACGCGGGACTAGCGAACCCAAGCACAGATACGCAGTATTTT. Translating gives CASSLDAGLANPSTDTQYF.

The rearrangement joins TRBV6-6 to TRBJ2-7; no clear D. The CDR3 extends over 12 amino acids. V was cut by 0 bases and J by 2 bases, with 2 bases left in between. Germline V gene lookup returns CDR1 MNHNY and CDR2 SVGAGI (reference sequence). The CDR3 nucleotides are TGTGCCAGCAGTTACTCCCCCTACGAGCAGTACTTC. It encodes CASSYSPYEQYF.

The rearrangement links TRBV6-5 to TRBJ2-7, with 7 bases lining up with TRBD2. The CDR3 contains 16 residues. The V gene's germline CDR1 is MNHEY and CDR2 SVGAGI. V was pared by 0 bases and J by 7 bases, with 12 bases of the junction left unmatched. The chain's CDR3 is CASSYSRSGLGPEQYF. CDR3 nucleotides: TGTGCCAGCAGTTACTCGCGTAGCGGGCTCGGGCCTGAGCAGTACTTC.

The rearrangement links TRBV11-2 to TRBJ1-4, with 9 bases matching TRBD1. The ends lost 2 bases at V and 5 bases at J; junction bases unmatched: 9. Germline CDR1 SGHAT, CDR2 FQNNGV. This CDR3 has 17 amino acids. For the CDR3, the DNA is TGTGCCAGCAGCTTAAGGCGGGTACAGGGGGCCAATGAAAAACTGTTTTTT. Translating it yields CASSLRRVQGANEKLFF. Using reference TRBV11-2 and TRBJ1-4 for the parts outside the CDR3, the full variable domain is EAGVAQSPRYKIIEKRQSVAFWCNPISGHATLYWYQQILGQGPKLLIQFQNNGVVDDSQLPKDRFSAERLKGVDSTLKIQPAKLEDSAVYLCASSLRRVQGANEKLFFGSGTQLSVL.

This chain joins TRBV7-2 and TRBJ2-7; TRBD2 aligns across 14 bases. The V and J ends lost 5 bases and 2 bases, in that order; junction bases with no gene match: 5. Germline V gene lookup returns CDR1 SGHTA and CDR2 FQGNSA. This CDR3 is 16 amino acids long. Written as DNA, the CDR3 is TGTGCCAGCAGCCCGCGACTAGCGGGGGGGCCCTACGAGCAGTACTTC. Translation: CASSPRLAGGPYEQYF.

The chain is built from TRBV4-3 and TRBJ1-4; TRBD1 is a possible D gene (5 bases). The CDR3 is 15 amino acids. V gave up 4 bases and J gave up 5 bases, with 14 bases separating them. Germline V CDR1 and CDR2: LGHNA, YSLEER. In DNA form, the CDR3 reads TGCGCCAGCAGCCTTTCCTCAGGGAGAAATGAAAAACTGTTTTTT. It is translated as CASSLSSGRNEKLFF.